This is a list of T cell receptor beta chains from one sample in a study of blood T cell repertoires in COVID-19. Using immunoSEQ multiplex PCR, the repertoire was profiled, and TCRdb retains in-frame clones only, with some absent. The table shows around 300,000 clones, with about nine tenths occurring only once. The sequencing sample was made of PBMCs or T cells enriched from blood (not recorded which). All receptors come from a woman aged 18-29 years who had recovered from COVID-19. Each CDR3 is given with its conserved first and last residue. A D gene is named only where the DNA matches it firmly. Some rows mark clone size as missing; the rest say once, few, many or name a class of expanded clone.

v_gene: TRBV18
d_gene: TRBD1
j_gene: TRBJ1-6
abundance: few
CDR3aa: CASSPVPGQGGFVYSPLHF
CDR3nt: TGTGCCAGCTCACCGGTTCCGGGACAGGGGGGTTTTGTTTATTCACCCCTCCACTTT

v_gene: TRBV5-1
d_gene: TRBD1
j_gene: TRBJ1-2
abundance: NA
CDR3aa: CASSLGTGSGYTF
CDR3nt: TGCGCCAGCAGCTTGGGGACAGGCTCTGGCTACACCTTC

v_gene: TRBV7-2
d_gene: TRBD1
j_gene: TRBJ2-7
abundance: NA
CDR3aa: CASSLATTQGYEQYF
CDR3nt: TGTGCCAGCAGCTTAGCGACTACACAGGGGTACGAGCAGTACTTC

v_gene: TRBV4-1
d_gene: TRBD1
j_gene: TRBJ1-1
abundance: NA
CDR3aa: CASSQDEGARTEAFF
CDR3nt: TGCGCCAGCAGCCAAGATGAGGGGGCGCGTACTGAAGCTTTCTTT

v_gene: TRBV28
d_gene: TRBD2
j_gene: TRBJ2-7
abundance: NA
CDR3aa: CASRITGLAGDPGNEQYF
CDR3nt: TGTGCCAGCAGGATAACGGGACTAGCGGGAGACCCCGGCAACGAGCAGTACTTC

v_gene: TRBV28
d_gene: NA
j_gene: TRBJ2-4
abundance: NA
CDR3aa: CASSFPRLRAKNIQYF
CDR3nt: TGTGCCAGCAGTTTCCCGAGGCTTCGCGCCAAAAACATTCAGTACTTC

v_gene: TRBV10-3
d_gene: TRBD2
j_gene: TRBJ2-1
abundance: NA
CDR3aa: CAISELVAGDNYNEQFF
CDR3nt: TGTGCCATCAGTGAGCTGGTAGCGGGGGATAACTACAATGAGCAGTTCTTC

v_gene: TRBV12-3/TRBV12-4
d_gene: TRBD1
j_gene: TRBJ2-1
abundance: NA
CDR3aa: CASSGTLDRVPFF
CDR3nt: TGTGCCAGCAGTGGGACCCTCGACAGGGTGCCGTTCTTC

v_gene: TRBV10-3
d_gene: TRBD2
j_gene: TRBJ2-2
abundance: NA
CDR3aa: CAIKDGLANTGELFF
CDR3nt: TGTGCCATCAAGGACGGACTAGCGAACACCGGGGAGCTGTTTTTT

v_gene: TRBV4-1
d_gene: NA
j_gene: TRBJ2-1
abundance: NA
CDR3aa: CASSQGMSSTREQFF
CDR3nt: TGCGCCAGCAGCCAAGGTATGAGCTCCACCCGTGAGCAGTTCTTC

v_gene: TRBV25-1
d_gene: NA
j_gene: TRBJ1-2
abundance: once
CDR3aa: CASSAPDGDSYGYTF
CDR3nt: TGTGCCAGCAGTGCCCCGGACGGGGACTCTTATGGCTACACCTTC

v_gene: TRBV29-1
d_gene: TRBD2
j_gene: TRBJ2-1
abundance: once
CDR3aa: CSVGGGSNYNEQFF
CDR3nt: TGCAGCGTTGGGGGAGGGTCTAACTACAATGAGCAGTTCTTC

v_gene: TRBV28
d_gene: NA
j_gene: TRBJ2-1
abundance: NA
CDR3aa: CASSLRAGVNEQFF
CDR3nt: TGTGCCAGCAGTTTAAGGGCGGGTGTCAATGAGCAGTTCTTC

v_gene: TRBV7-8
d_gene: TRBD2
j_gene: TRBJ2-2
abundance: NA
CDR3aa: CASSLSGFRLAGHTGELFF
CDR3nt: TGTGCCAGCAGCTTATCAGGTTTTAGGCTAGCGGGACACACCGGGGAGCTGTTTTTT

v_gene: TRBV25-1
d_gene: NA
j_gene: TRBJ2-3
abundance: many
CDR3aa: CASSELAFTDTQYF
CDR3nt: TGTGCCAGCAGTGAATTAGCTTTCACAGATACGCAGTATTTT

v_gene: TRBV30
d_gene: NA
j_gene: TRBJ1-6
abundance: few
CDR3aa: CAWSVLAGIDSPLHF
CDR3nt: TGTGCCTGGAGTGTACTCGCAGGAATAGACTCACCCCTCCACTTT

v_gene: TRBV4-2
d_gene: NA
j_gene: TRBJ1-4
abundance: NA
CDR3aa: CASSQDKWSDGIEKLFF
CDR3nt: TGTGCCAGCAGCCAAGATAAGTGGTCAGACGGGATTGAAAAACTGTTTTTT

v_gene: TRBV7-8
d_gene: TRBD2
j_gene: TRBJ2-7
abundance: NA
CDR3aa: CASSSLSGGPYEQYF
CDR3nt: TGTGCCAGCAGCAGCCTTAGCGGGGGCCCGTACGAGCAGTACTTC

v_gene: TRBV7-9
d_gene: TRBD2
j_gene: TRBJ2-1
abundance: NA
CDR3aa: CASSPSGTTHNEQFF
CDR3nt: TGTGCCAGCAGCCCGTCTGGGACTACGCACAATGAGCAGTTCTTC

v_gene: TRBV29-1
d_gene: TRBD1
j_gene: TRBJ1-1
abundance: NA
CDR3aa: CSVSITGDTEAFF
CDR3nt: TGCAGCGTGAGTATCACAGGGGACACTGAAGCTTTCTTT

v_gene: TRBV13
d_gene: TRBD2
j_gene: TRBJ2-6
abundance: NA
CDR3aa: CASSLESGAGANVLTF
CDR3nt: TGTGCCAGCAGCTTAGAGAGCGGGGCTGGGGCCAACGTCCTGACTTTC

v_gene: TRBV4-1
d_gene: TRBD2
j_gene: TRBJ2-1
abundance: NA
CDR3aa: CASSQPTGGGSNNEQFF
CDR3nt: TGCGCCAGCAGCCAACCCACGGGGGGGGGATCCAACAATGAGCAGTTCTTC

v_gene: TRBV9
d_gene: TRBD1
j_gene: TRBJ1-3
abundance: NA
CDR3aa: CASSAGQGRGSGNTIYF
CDR3nt: TGTGCCAGCAGCGCCGGACAGGGAAGAGGCTCTGGAAACACCATATATTTT

v_gene: TRBV29-1
d_gene: TRBD1
j_gene: TRBJ1-2
abundance: NA
CDR3aa: CSVATGVFGYTF
CDR3nt: TGCAGCGTTGCCACAGGGGTTTTTGGCTACACCTTC

v_gene: TRBV5-1
d_gene: NA
j_gene: TRBJ2-1
abundance: NA
CDR3aa: CASGWREPHNEQFF
CDR3nt: TGCGCCAGCGGTTGGAGGGAGCCCCACAATGAGCAGTTCTTC

v_gene: TRBV7-2
d_gene: TRBD2
j_gene: TRBJ2-7
abundance: NA
CDR3aa: CASSQRGTPGEQYF
CDR3nt: TGTGCCAGCAGTCAGCGGGGGACGCCTGGCGAGCAGTACTTC

v_gene: TRBV5-1
d_gene: TRBD2
j_gene: TRBJ2-2
abundance: NA
CDR3aa: CASSLGPSGRGNTGELFF
CDR3nt: TGCGCCAGCAGCTTGGGGCCGAGCGGGAGGGGGAACACCGGGGAGCTGTTTTTT

v_gene: TRBV7-2
d_gene: NA
j_gene: TRBJ2-3
abundance: NA
CDR3aa: CASRPTSFDTQYF
CDR3nt: TGTGCCAGCAGACCGACTAGTTTCGATACGCAGTATTTT

v_gene: TRBV24-1
d_gene: NA
j_gene: TRBJ2-3
abundance: NA
CDR3aa: CATSALDTQYF
CDR3nt: TGTGCCACCAGTGCTCTTGATACGCAGTATTTT

v_gene: TRBV24-1
d_gene: NA
j_gene: TRBJ2-1
abundance: NA
CDR3aa: CATSDSRRGNEQFF
CDR3nt: TGTGCCACCAGTGATTCTCGCAGGGGCAATGAGCAGTTCTTC

v_gene: TRBV27
d_gene: NA
j_gene: TRBJ2-3
abundance: NA
CDR3aa: CASSLPGHSTDTQYF
CDR3nt: TGTGCCAGCAGTTTGCCGGGACACAGCACAGATACGCAGTATTTT

v_gene: TRBV7-2
d_gene: TRBD2
j_gene: TRBJ2-7
abundance: NA
CDR3aa: CASSRGGESYEQYF
CDR3nt: TGTGCCAGCAGCCGCGGGGGGGAATCCTACGAGCAGTACTTC

v_gene: TRBV7-9
d_gene: NA
j_gene: TRBJ2-5
abundance: NA
CDR3aa: CASSLRTTGIGETQYF
CDR3nt: TGTGCCAGCAGCTTAAGAACGACGGGAATCGGAGAGACCCAGTACTTC

v_gene: TRBV19
d_gene: NA
j_gene: TRBJ1-2
abundance: few
CDR3aa: CASSTDGQHPYGYTF
CDR3nt: TGTGCCAGTAGTACCGACGGACAGCATCCTTATGGCTACACCTTC

v_gene: TRBV7-9
d_gene: TRBD1
j_gene: TRBJ1-1
abundance: NA
CDR3aa: CASSLGDRLEAFF
CDR3nt: TGTGCCAGCAGCTTAGGGGACAGGCTTGAAGCTTTCTTT

v_gene: TRBV7-8
d_gene: TRBD2
j_gene: TRBJ2-2
abundance: NA
CDR3aa: CASSLLAGGPDRELFF
CDR3nt: TGTGCCAGCAGCCTATTAGCGGGGGGGCCGGACCGGGAGCTGTTTTTT

v_gene: TRBV5-1
d_gene: TRBD1
j_gene: TRBJ2-7
abundance: NA
CDR3aa: CASSFWDRENREQYF
CDR3nt: TGCGCCAGCAGCTTCTGGGACAGGGAAAATCGCGAGCAGTACTTC

v_gene: TRBV18
d_gene: TRBD1
j_gene: TRBJ2-7
abundance: NA
CDR3aa: CASSQDRGQGEQYF
CDR3nt: TGTGCCAGCTCACAGGACAGGGGGCAAGGCGAGCAGTACTTC

v_gene: TRBV10-3
d_gene: TRBD1
j_gene: TRBJ2-3
abundance: NA
CDR3aa: CASGQGAGDTQYF
CDR3nt: TGTGCCAGTGGACAGGGGGCTGGAGATACGCAGTATTTT

v_gene: TRBV15
d_gene: TRBD2
j_gene: TRBJ2-6
abundance: NA
CDR3aa: CATSRAHTSGRALSGANVLTF
CDR3nt: TGTGCCACCAGCAGAGCCCATACTAGCGGGAGGGCCCTCTCTGGGGCCAACGTCCTGACTTTC

v_gene: TRBV7-2
d_gene: TRBD1
j_gene: TRBJ2-7
abundance: NA
CDR3aa: CASSLAGTDSYEQYF
CDR3nt: TGTGCCAGCAGCCTAGCCGGGACAGACTCCTACGAGCAGTACTTC

v_gene: TRBV7-3
d_gene: NA
j_gene: TRBJ2-2
abundance: NA
CDR3aa: CASSLIPANTGELFF
CDR3nt: TGTGCCAGCAGCTTAATACCGGCGAACACCGGGGAGCTGTTTTTT

v_gene: TRBV11-3
d_gene: NA
j_gene: TRBJ2-5
abundance: few
CDR3aa: CASSLRVGGQETQYF
CDR3nt: TGTGCCAGCAGCTTAAGGGTGGGGGGACAAGAGACCCAGTACTTC

v_gene: TRBV27
d_gene: TRBD1
j_gene: TRBJ1-1
abundance: NA
CDR3aa: CASSLSRLRTGGTEAFF
CDR3nt: TGTGCCAGCAGTTTATCACGCTTACGAACAGGGGGCACTGAAGCTTTCTTT

v_gene: TRBV29-1
d_gene: TRBD2
j_gene: TRBJ2-3
abundance: NA
CDR3aa: CSVEESLAGGLFSTDTQYF
CDR3nt: TGCAGCGTTGAAGAATCACTAGCGGGGGGCCTTTTTAGCACAGATACGCAGTATTTT

v_gene: TRBV7-2
d_gene: TRBD2
j_gene: TRBJ2-7
abundance: NA
CDR3aa: CASSLYSGVYEQYF
CDR3nt: TGTGCCAGCAGCTTATATAGCGGGGTTTACGAGCAGTACTTC

v_gene: TRBV7-9
d_gene: TRBD1
j_gene: TRBJ2-3
abundance: few
CDR3aa: CASSWTGFTDTQYF
CDR3nt: TGTGCCAGCAGTTGGACAGGTTTCACAGATACGCAGTATTTT

v_gene: TRBV5-1
d_gene: TRBD1
j_gene: TRBJ2-5
abundance: NA
CDR3aa: CASSSRDSAQETQYF
CDR3nt: TGCGCCAGCAGCTCGAGGGACAGCGCTCAAGAGACCCAGTACTTC

v_gene: TRBV18
d_gene: TRBD2
j_gene: TRBJ2-2
abundance: NA
CDR3aa: CASSPRFRLAGGYTGELFF
CDR3nt: TGTGCCAGCTCACCAAGGTTTCGACTAGCGGGAGGTTACACCGGGGAGCTGTTTTTT

v_gene: TRBV28
d_gene: TRBD2
j_gene: TRBJ2-7
abundance: NA
CDR3aa: CASSPRGGGPLSEQYF
CDR3nt: TGTGCCAGCAGTCCCCGGGGGGGAGGACCCCTTAGCGAGCAGTACTTC

v_gene: TRBV4-1
d_gene: NA
j_gene: TRBJ2-3
abundance: NA
CDR3aa: CASSLGHGSDTQYF
CDR3nt: TGCGCCAGCAGCCTGGGGCATGGATCAGATACGCAGTATTTT

v_gene: TRBV30
d_gene: NA
j_gene: TRBJ1-2
abundance: NA
CDR3aa: CAWRSRTGAYGYTF
CDR3nt: TGTGCCTGGAGGTCACGCACTGGGGCTTATGGCTACACCTTC

v_gene: TRBV10-3
d_gene: TRBD1
j_gene: TRBJ1-6
abundance: once
CDR3aa: CAISETGANSSPLHF
CDR3nt: TGTGCCATCAGTGAGACAGGGGCGAATAGTTCACCCCTCCACTTT